This T cell receptor (beta chain) was identified in a study of cytomegalovirus exposure and HLA in healthy donors. Whole-study findings and limits: Some segments of the V type, notably TRBV6-2 and TRBV6-3, were excluded as indistinguishable.

Remarks on this clone: Its cognate antigen is unknown.

In the PCR, 60 Vbeta and 13 Jbeta primers were used. Here immunoSEQ multiplex PCR was the method, and the copy in TCRdb shows in-frame clones only, minus some. This table holds about 140,000 clones, over 70% found once. The V end lost 4 bases, the J end lost 1 base, and 10 bases lay between the germline ends. Germline CDR1 is LNHNV and CDR2 is YYDKDF (reference sequence). The CDR3 runs 14 residues. The origin of this receptor is a man aged 25-45 years in good health and CMV-seronegative. The chain carries TRBV15 and TRBJ2-5, with D possibly matching TRBD2 (5 bases). The sequencing sample was made of PBMCs. CDR3 protein: CATSKNGLQETQYF. In DNA form, the CDR3 reads TGTGCCACCAGCAAGAACGGACTCCAAGAGACCCAGTACTTC.